This T cell receptor (beta chain) comes out of a study of T-cell memory formation after mild COVID-19. Findings of the study overall: Later expanders leaned CD4+, whereas clones that contracted between day 15 and 85 were balanced CD4/CD8.

From the 5' RACE reads, TCRdb called clonotypes with MiXCR, one entry per CDR3 protein. This repertoire shows around 370,000 distinct CDR3 sequences, around 20% found once; its top ten account for 12%. The CDR3 runs 15 residues. Germline-derived CDR1 and CDR2 are DFQATT and SNEGSKA (reference sequence). Trimming removed 5 bases from V and 3 bases from J; junction bases left unmatched: 12. With respect to this clonotype: Its antigen is unidentified.

This receptor was taken from an adult woman who had mild COVID-19 (a few samples of this study predate the infection). Cell type and time point are not known. This chain joins TRBV20-1 and TRBJ2-7; 8 bases align to TRBD2. The sample taken for sequencing was PBMCs or a T cell subset sorted from them (not recorded which). CDR3 region: CSAPEDGRAIYEQYF. The DNA for the CDR3 is TGCAGTGCTCCCGAAGACGGGAGGGCGATCTACGAGCAGTACTTC.